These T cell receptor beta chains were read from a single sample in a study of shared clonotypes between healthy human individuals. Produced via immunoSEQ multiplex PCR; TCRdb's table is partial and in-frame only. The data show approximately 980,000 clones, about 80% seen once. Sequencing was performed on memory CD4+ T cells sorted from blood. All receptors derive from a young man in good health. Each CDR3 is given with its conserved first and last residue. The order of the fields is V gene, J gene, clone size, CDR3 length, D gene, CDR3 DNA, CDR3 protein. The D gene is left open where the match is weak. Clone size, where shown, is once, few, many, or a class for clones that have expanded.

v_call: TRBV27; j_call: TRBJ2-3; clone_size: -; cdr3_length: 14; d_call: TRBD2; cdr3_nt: TGTGCCAGCAGACTGGCGGGAGGGCCGGATACGCAGTATTTT; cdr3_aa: CASRLAGGPDTQYF
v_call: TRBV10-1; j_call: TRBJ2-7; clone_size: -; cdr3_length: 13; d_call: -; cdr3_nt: TGCGCCAGCAGTGAGTGGGACGGACGACGGCAGTACTTC; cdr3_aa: CASSEWDGRRQYF
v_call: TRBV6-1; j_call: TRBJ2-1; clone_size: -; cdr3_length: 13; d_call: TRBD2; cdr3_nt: TGTGCCAGCACACTAGCGGGGTTTAATGAGCAGTTCTTC; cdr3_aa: CASTLAGFNEQFF
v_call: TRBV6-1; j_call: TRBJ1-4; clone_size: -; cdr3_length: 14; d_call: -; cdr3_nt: TGTGCCAGCAGCGAATGGGCGAGGTGCGAAAAACTGTTTTTT; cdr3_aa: CASSEWARCEKLFF
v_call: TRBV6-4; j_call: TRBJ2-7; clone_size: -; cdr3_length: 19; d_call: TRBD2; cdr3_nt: TGTGCCAGCAGTGACCCAAGGGATCAAACTCGGGGGGGCTCCTACGAGCAGTACTTC; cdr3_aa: CASSDPRDQTRGGSYEQYF
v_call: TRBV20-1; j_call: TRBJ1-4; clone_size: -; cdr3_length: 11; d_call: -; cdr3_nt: TGCAGTGCTCCATCCTTCGAAAAACTGTTTTTT; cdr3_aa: CSAPSFEKLFF
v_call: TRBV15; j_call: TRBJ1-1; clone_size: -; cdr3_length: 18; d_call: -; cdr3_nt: TGTGCCACCAGCAGAGATCGAGCCCGCCCGAATTTGAACACTGAAGCTTTCTTT; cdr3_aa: CATSRDRARPNLNTEAFF
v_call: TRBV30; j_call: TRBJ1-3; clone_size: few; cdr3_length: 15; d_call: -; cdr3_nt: TGTGCCTGGAGTGCCCAAGACATAGATGGAAACACCATATATTTT; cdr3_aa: CAWSAQDIDGNTIYF
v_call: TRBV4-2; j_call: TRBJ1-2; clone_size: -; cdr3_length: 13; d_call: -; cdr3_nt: TGTGCCAGCAGCCAAGCGGACGCCTATGGCTACACCTTC; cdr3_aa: CASSQADAYGYTF
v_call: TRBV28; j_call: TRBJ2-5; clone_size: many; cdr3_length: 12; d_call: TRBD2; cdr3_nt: TGTGCCAGCGGGGGGGGCCAAGAGACCCAGTACTTC; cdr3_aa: CASGGGQETQYF
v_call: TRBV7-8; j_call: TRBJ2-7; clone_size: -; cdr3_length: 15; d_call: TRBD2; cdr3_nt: TGTGCCAGCAGCCACGGGGGTAGCGGGGGCTACGAGCAGTACTTC; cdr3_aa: CASSHGGSGGYEQYF
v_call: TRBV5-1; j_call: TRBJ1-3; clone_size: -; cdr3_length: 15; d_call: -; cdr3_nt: TGCGCCAGCAGCTCCTCGACAATATCGGGAAACACCATATATTTT; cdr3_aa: CASSSSTISGNTIYF
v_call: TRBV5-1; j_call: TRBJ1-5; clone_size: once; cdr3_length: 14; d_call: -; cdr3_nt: TGCGCCAGCAGCTCGGGTGGAATTGGCCAGCCCCAGCATTTT; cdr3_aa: CASSSGGIGQPQHF
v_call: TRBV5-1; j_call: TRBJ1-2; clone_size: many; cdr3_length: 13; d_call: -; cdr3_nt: TGCGCCAGCAGCTTGTCTCGCTTTGGTGGCTACACCTTC; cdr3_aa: CASSLSRFGGYTF
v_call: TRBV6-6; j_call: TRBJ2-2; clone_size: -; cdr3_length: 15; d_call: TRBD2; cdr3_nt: TGTGCCAGCAGTTACGCTAGCGGAGGAGGCCGGGAGCTGTTTTTT; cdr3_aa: CASSYASGGGRELFF
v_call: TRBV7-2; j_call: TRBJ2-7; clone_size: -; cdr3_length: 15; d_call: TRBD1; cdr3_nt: TGTGCCAGCAGCCCAGGACAGGTGACTCTCTACGAGCAGTACTTC; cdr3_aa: CASSPGQVTLYEQYF
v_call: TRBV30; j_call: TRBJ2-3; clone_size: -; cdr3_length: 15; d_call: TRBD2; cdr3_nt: TGTGCCTGGAACCCCACTAGCGGGATAACAGATACGCAGTATTTT; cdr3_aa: CAWNPTSGITDTQYF
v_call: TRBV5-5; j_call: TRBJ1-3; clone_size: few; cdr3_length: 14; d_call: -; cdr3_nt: TGTGCCAGCAGCTTGGTTGGGGCGGGAAACACCATATATTTT; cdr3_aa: CASSLVGAGNTIYF
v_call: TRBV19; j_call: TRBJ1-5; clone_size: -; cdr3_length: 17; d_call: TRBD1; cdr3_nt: TGTGCCAGTAGCAGTCCCGGGACAGGGAATAGCAATCAGCCCCAGCATTTT; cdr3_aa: CASSSPGTGNSNQPQHF
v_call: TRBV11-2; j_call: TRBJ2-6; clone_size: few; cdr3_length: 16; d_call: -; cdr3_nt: TGTGCCAGCAGCTTAGGGATGGGAACTGGGGCCAACGTCCTGACTTTC; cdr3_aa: CASSLGMGTGANVLTF
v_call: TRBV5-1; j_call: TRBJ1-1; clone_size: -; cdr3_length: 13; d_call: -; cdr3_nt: TGCGCCAGCAGCTTCGGCGAGAACACTGAAGCTTTCTTT; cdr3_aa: CASSFGENTEAFF
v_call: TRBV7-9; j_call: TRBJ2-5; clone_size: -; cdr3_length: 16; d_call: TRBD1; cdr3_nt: TGTGCCAGCAGCTTAACGATCAGGGGGAAACAAGAGACCCAGTACTTC; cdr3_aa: CASSLTIRGKQETQYF
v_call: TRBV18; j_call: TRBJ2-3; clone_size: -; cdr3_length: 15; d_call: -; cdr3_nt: TGTGCCAGCTCGTTTGGACAGAGCGAACTTAATACGCAGTATTTT; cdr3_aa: CASSFGQSELNTQYF
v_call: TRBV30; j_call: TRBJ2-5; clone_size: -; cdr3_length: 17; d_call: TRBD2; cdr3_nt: TGTGCCTGGAAAGGACTAGCGGGACCGTGGGGCCAAGAGACCCAGTACTTC; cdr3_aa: CAWKGLAGPWGQETQYF
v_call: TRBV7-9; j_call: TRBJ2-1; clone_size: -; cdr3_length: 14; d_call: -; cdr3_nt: TGTGCCAGCAGCTTAAGGGCAAACCACAATGAGCAGTTCTTC; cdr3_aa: CASSLRANHNEQFF
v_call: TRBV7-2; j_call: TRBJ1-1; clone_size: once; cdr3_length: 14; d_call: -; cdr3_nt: TGTGCCAGCAGCCGAATGGGACAGAACACTGAAGCTTTCTTT; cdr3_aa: CASSRMGQNTEAFF
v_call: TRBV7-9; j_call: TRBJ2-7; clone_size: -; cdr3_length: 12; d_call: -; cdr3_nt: TGTGCCAGCAGCTGGGAACCCTACGAGCAGTACTTC; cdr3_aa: CASSWEPYEQYF
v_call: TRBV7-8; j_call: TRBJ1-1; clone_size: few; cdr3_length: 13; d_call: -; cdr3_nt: TGTGCCAGCAGCTTCGCCAGGGGCACTGAAGCTTTCTTT; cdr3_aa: CASSFARGTEAFF
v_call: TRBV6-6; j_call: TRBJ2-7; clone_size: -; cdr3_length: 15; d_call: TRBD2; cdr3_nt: TGTGCCAGCAGTTCCCCGGGACTAGCAGAATACGAGCAGTACTTC; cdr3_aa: CASSSPGLAEYEQYF
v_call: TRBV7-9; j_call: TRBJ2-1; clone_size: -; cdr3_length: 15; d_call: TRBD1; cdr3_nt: TGTGCCAGCAGCTTATCTGGGACAGGGGGCAATGAGCAGTTCTTC; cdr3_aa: CASSLSGTGGNEQFF
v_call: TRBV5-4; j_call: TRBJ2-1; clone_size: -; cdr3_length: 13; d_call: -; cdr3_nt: TGTGCCAGCAGCCTGCCAGGGCGGAATGAGCAGTTCTTC; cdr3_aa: CASSLPGRNEQFF
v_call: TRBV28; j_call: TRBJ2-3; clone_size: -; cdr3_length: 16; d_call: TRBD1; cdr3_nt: TGTGCCAGCAGTTTACGGCAGGGACAGGGCACAGATACGCAGTATTTT; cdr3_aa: CASSLRQGQGTDTQYF
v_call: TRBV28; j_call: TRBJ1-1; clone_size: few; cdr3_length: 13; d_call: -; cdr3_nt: TGTGCCAGCAGTCGGGTTATGAACACTGAAGCTTTCTTT; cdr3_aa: CASSRVMNTEAFF
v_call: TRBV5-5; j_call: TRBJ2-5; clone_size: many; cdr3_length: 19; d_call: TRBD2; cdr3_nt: TGTGCCAGCAGCCCCTCGTTAAGGCTAGCGGGGGAAGGGAGGGAGACCCAGTACTTC; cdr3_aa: CASSPSLRLAGEGRETQYF
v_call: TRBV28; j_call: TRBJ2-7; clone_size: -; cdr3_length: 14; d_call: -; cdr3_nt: TGTGCCAGCAGTTTAAGAGAACCTACCTACGAGCAGTACTTC; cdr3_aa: CASSLREPTYEQYF
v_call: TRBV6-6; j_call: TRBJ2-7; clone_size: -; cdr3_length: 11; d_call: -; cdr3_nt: TGTGCCAGCAGTTACTTGAGTGAGCAGTACTTC; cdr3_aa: CASSYLSEQYF
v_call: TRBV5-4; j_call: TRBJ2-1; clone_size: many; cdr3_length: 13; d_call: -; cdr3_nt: TGTGCCAGCAGCCCCCCCTCCTACAATGAGCAGTTCTTC; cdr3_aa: CASSPPSYNEQFF
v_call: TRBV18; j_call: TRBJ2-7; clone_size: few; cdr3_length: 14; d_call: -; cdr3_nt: TGTGCCAGCTCACCGTGGAGGGATCCCTACGAGCAGTACTTC; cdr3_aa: CASSPWRDPYEQYF
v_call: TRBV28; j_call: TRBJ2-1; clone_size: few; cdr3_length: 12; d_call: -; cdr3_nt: TGTGCCAGCAGTCCCGTGGTTGGAGGTTTGTTCTTC; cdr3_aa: CASSPVVGGLFF
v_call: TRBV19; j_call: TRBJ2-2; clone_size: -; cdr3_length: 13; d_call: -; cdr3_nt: TGTGCCAGTAGCCGCCAACAGGTCGGGGAGCTGTTTTTT; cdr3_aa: CASSRQQVGELFF
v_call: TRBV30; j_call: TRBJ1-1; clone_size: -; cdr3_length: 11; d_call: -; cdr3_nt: TGTGCCTCTTTAGGAGACACGGACATACGCTTT; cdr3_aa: CASLGDTDIRF
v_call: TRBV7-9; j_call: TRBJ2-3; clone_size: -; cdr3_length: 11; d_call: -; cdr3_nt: TGTGCCAGCAGCACGTCAGATACGCAGTATTTT; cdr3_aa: CASSTSDTQYF
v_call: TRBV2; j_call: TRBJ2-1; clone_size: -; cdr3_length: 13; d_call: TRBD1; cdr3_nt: TGTGCCAGCAATGGACAGGGGAGCAATGAGCAGTTCTTC; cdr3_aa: CASNGQGSNEQFF
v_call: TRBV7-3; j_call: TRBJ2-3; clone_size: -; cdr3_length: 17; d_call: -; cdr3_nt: TGTGCCAGCAGCTTACGCCCGGGACCTGGGGGCACAGATACGCAGTATTTT; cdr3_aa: CASSLRPGPGGTDTQYF
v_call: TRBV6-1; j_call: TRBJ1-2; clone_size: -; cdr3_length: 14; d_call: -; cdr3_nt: TGTGCCAGCAGTGAAGACAGGTACGACTATGGCTACACCTTC; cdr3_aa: CASSEDRYDYGYTF
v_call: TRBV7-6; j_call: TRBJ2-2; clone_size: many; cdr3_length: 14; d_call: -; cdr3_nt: TGTGCCAGCAGCTTAAAACTGAACACCGGGGAGCTGTTTTTT; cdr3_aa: CASSLKLNTGELFF
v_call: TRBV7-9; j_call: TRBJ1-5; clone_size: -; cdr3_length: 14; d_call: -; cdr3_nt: TGTGCCAGCAGCTTAGAAGGGCGGAATCAGCCCCAGCATTTT; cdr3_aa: CASSLEGRNQPQHF